This record looks at one T cell receptor (beta chain) sequence and its context. This clonotype occurred many times. Its antigen has not been determined. No clone much larger than this one lies a single base away; base qualities are absent. The sample belongs to a study of breast tumors, draining lymph nodes, adjacent tissues (dated by TCRdb to 2016 to 2018). Regarding the complete study: Breast cancer patients provided tumor, adjacent nontumor tissue and axillary lymph nodes, and the study compared the TCR beta repertoires across these three sources. The study aimed to assess the relationships and possible T-cell exchange between tumor, surrounding tissue and draining lymph node repertoires in human breast cancer.

CDR1 and CDR2, looked up from the germline V gene (reference sequence), are LGHDT and YNNKEL. The germline V and J ends show losses of 1 base and 2 bases respectively, and no gene match explains 4 bases of the junction. The CDR3 holds 15 amino acids from the cysteine to the phenylalanine. Only the CDR3 part of the read is kept: 45 bases, read in frame from the first base. Lymph node samples came from the axillary draining lymph nodes of breast cancer patients. Broad study findings and their caveats: T-cell repertoire diversity in tumors was found to be lower than in lymph nodes but higher than in nontumor tissue, and preferential V and J gene usage was observed. Tumor and nontumor tissue repertoires were significantly more similar in luminal-like than in basal-like breast cancer. The data were considered consistent with the idea that most tumor T cells come from the lymph node and then expand in tumor tissue. Rather than being directly demonstrated, the conclusion that tumor T cells originate in lymph nodes was presented as consistent with a hypothesis.

Sequencing was performed on an Illumina HiSeq 2000. TCR beta chain libraries were generated through multiplex PCR amplification. The amplified TCR beta chain products were analyzed by high-throughput sequencing. In-frame beta chains were kept once TCRdb had trimmed the public reads at Q25 with fastp and called clones with MiXCR. Entries are consolidated by CDR3 protein sequence, retaining the most common genes and DNA. Across this sample there are about 120,000 distinct CDR3 sequences, with just under 20% seen only once. 3.5% to 4.5% of the sample belongs to the ten largest clones. Recombination connected TRBV3-1 to TRBJ2-7; a stretch of 8 junction bases matches TRBD1. Material for sequencing was axillary lymph node tissue. The receptor was isolated from a female donor with breast cancer. Some clones in this sample may be carry-over from other donors' samples. The CDR3 reads as follows: CASSQATGATYEQYF. The DNA sequence is given as TGTGCCAGCAGCCAAGCGACAGGGGCTACCTACGAGCAGTACTTC.